The 4 T cell receptor beta chains in this list originate from one sample, sequenced in a study of cytomegalovirus exposure and HLA in healthy donors (TCRdb year 2017). Library construction relied on the immunoSEQ multiplex PCR assay. Here the immuneACCESS table is served through TCRdb, limited to in-frame sequences with V and J called. Missing clones are a known gap in these copies; in checked studies unresolved V genes cover under half, and the rest lacks a known reason. The sample table lists some 110,000 clones, roughly 88% of them with a count of one. The top ten hold approximately 2% of the sample. Sample: PBMCs. The origin of the receptors is a man younger than 35 in good health and CMV-seronegative.

This chain links TRBV2 with TRBJ2-1, with D tentatively TRBD1 (5 bases). Germline CDR1 reads SNHLY; CDR2 reads FYNNEI. Trimming left V 4 bases short and J 9 bases short, with 13 bases between. The CDR3 spans 13 residues. The CDR3 region has the DNA TGTGCCAGCAGTGCAATGTGGGGCAGTGAGCAGTTCTTC. Encoded protein: CASSAMWGSEQFF.

CDR3 sequence (DNA): TGTGCCAGCAGCCTGGAATGGGAGGGGCAGTTCTTC. It specifies CASSLEWEGQFF. V is TRBV5-8 and J is TRBJ2-1; 7 nucleotides line up with TRBD2. The germline gives CDR1 SGHTS, CDR2 YDEGEE. This CDR3 has 12 residues. J gave up 12 bases and V 4 bases, and 7 bases lay outside the gene matches.

This sequence joins TRBV5-6 and TRBJ2-1, with a weak D call TRBD2 (5 bases). Deletions cut 3 bases from V and 5 bases from J, with 15 bases between. Germline CDR1 and CDR2: SGHDT and YYEEEE. CDR3 size: 15 residues. This chain's CDR3 is CASSWGSRDDNEQFF. The CDR3, as DNA: TGTGCCAGCAGCTGGGGAAGTCGGGATGACAATGAGCAGTTCTTC.

The rearrangement uses TRBV28 and TRBJ1-6; possible D gene TRBD1, 5 bases. The CDR3 sequence is 13 residues long. Germline V gene sequence: CDR1 MDHEN, CDR2 SYDVKM. V was pared by 5 bases and J by 6 bases, with 8 bases between. The CDR3, as DNA: TGTGCCAGCAGTGGACACGGTAATTCACCCCTCCACTTT. It encodes CASSGHGNSPLHF.